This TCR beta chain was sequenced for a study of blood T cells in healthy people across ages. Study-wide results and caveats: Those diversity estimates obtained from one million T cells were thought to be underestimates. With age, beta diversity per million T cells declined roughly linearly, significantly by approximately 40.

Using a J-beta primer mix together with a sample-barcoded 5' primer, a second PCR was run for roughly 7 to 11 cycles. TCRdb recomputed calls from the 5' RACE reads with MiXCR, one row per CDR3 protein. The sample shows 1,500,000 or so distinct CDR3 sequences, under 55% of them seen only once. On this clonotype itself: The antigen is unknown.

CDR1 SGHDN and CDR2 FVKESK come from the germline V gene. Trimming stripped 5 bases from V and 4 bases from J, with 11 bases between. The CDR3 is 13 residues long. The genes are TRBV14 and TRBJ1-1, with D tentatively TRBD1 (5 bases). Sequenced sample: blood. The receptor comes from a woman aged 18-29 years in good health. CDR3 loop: CASSGQGTTEAFF. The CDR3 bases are TGTGCCAGCAGCGGTCAGGGAACCACTGAAGCTTTCTTT.